One sample yielded the 28 T cell receptor beta chains listed below, sequenced in a study of blood T cell repertoires in COVID-19. Profiled with immunoSEQ multiplex PCR; TCRdb holds only in-frame clones, not every one. The repertoire includes 200,000 or so clones, roughly 86% of them detected once, and 2.7% sits in the top ten. The sequencing input was peripheral blood. These receptors all come from a woman aged 60-70 years with acute or convalescent COVID-19.

The chain has TRBV28 and TRBJ2-7; 11 bases are a match to TRBD2. Germline V lookup: CDR1 MDHEN, CDR2 SYDVKM. V lost 4 bases and J lost 3; bases outside the gene matches: 8. The CDR3 consists of 16 residues. The CDR3 here is CASSYGLAGPYYEQYF. The CDR3, as DNA: TGTGCCAGCAGTTACGGACTAGCGGGTCCCTACTACGAGCAGTACTTC.

This sequence joins TRBV6-5 and TRBJ2-7; TRBD2 aligns across 9 bases. Trimming cost V 4 bases and J 2 bases; bases outside gene matches: 3. The CDR3 contains 14 residues. CDR1 is MNHEY, CDR2 SVGAGI, per germline. The CDR3 region is CASSSTSGPYEQYF. CDR3 DNA: TGTGCCAGCAGTTCGACTAGCGGTCCCTACGAGCAGTACTTC.

V gene TRBV27 combines with J gene TRBJ2-7; 9 bases fit TRBD2. V was pared by 6 bases and J by 0 bases, with 6 bases of the junction left unmatched. The CDR3 sequence is 15 residues long. Germline CDR1 MNHEY, CDR2 SMNVEV (reference sequence). CDR3: CASSPAGGFSYEQYF. The CDR3 region has the DNA TGTGCCAGCAGCCCAGCGGGGGGCTTCTCCTACGAGCAGTACTTC.

The chain is built from TRBV6-1 and TRBJ2-5, with 9 nucleotides matching TRBD1. J was trimmed by 3 bases and V by 2 bases; bases with no gene match: 4. The germline V gene has CDR1 MNHNS and CDR2 SASEGT. This CDR3 has 15 residues. The CDR3 DNA reads TGTGCCAGCAGTGAATCCGGGACAGGGAAAGAGACCCAGTACTTC. Protein sequence: CASSESGTGKETQYF.

The V gene is TRBV5-1, the J gene TRBJ2-5, with 15 bases matching TRBD2. This CDR3 comprises 15 residues. V shed 10 bases and J 2 bases; nucleotides not matched to a gene: 6. From germline, CDR1 is SGHRS and CDR2 YFSETQ. The CDR3 loop reads CAGRTSGGAQETQYF. The CDR3 nucleotides are TGCGCCGGTAGGACTAGCGGGGGGGCGCAAGAGACCCAGTACTTC.

The chain employs TRBV6-5 and TRBJ2-5; the D gene is possibly TRBD2 (5 bases). The CDR3 is 14 residues long. Germline CDR1 MNHEY, CDR2 SVGAGI. V lost 10 bases and J lost 1, with 16 bases in between. The CDR3 DNA reads as TGTGCCACCTCTAGGAGCGGTACCCAAGAGACCCAGTACTTC. It codes for CATSRSGTQETQYF.

The chain has TRBV6-1 and TRBJ2-7; 7 positions match TRBD2. The V gene's germline CDR1 is MNHNS and CDR2 SASEGT. The CDR3 spans 18 residues. V was pared by 4 bases and J by 3 bases, with 18 bases of the junction left unmatched. The CDR3 here is CASSGGGSAYLRGYEQYF. The CDR3 DNA reads TGTGCCAGCAGTGGGGGCGGGAGCGCGTACCTAAGAGGCTACGAGCAGTACTTC.

This chain links TRBV29-1 with TRBJ1-5; D remains ambiguous. This CDR3 spans 14 amino acids. The V gene's germline CDR1 is SQVTM and CDR2 ANQGSEA. Trimming pared 2 bases from V and 5 bases from J, leaving 13 bases between. The CDR3 sequence is CSVELPPEYQPQHF. In nucleotides, the CDR3 is TGCAGCGTTGAACTACCTCCCGAATATCAGCCCCAGCATTTT. Using reference TRBV29-1 and TRBJ1-5 for the parts outside the CDR3, the full variable domain is SAVISQKPSRDICQRGTSLTIQCQVDSQVTMMFWYRQQPGQSLTLIATANQGSEATYESGFVIDKFPISRPNLTFSTLTVSNMSPEDSSIYLCSVELPPEYQPQHFGDGTRLSIL.

The gene calls are TRBV11-2 and TRBJ2-1; TRBD2 matches 15 bases. Germline CDR1 reads SGHAT; CDR2 reads FQNNGV. The CDR3 sequence is 15 residues long. The V and J ends lost 5 bases and 12 bases, in that order; junction bases with no gene match: 8. Written as DNA, the CDR3 is TGTGCCAGCAGCCCAACGGGACTAGCGGGGGGTACGCAGTTCTTC. It yields the protein CASSPTGLAGGTQFF.

The chain carries TRBV6-2 or TRBV6-3 and TRBJ2-2, with a possible D match to TRBD1 (5 bases). CDR3 size: 16 residues. Germline CDR1 is MNHEY and CDR2 is SVGEGT. Deletions cut 4 bases from V and 0 bases from J, with 12 bases between. The CDR3 loop reads CASSSRGSSNTGELFF. For the CDR3, the DNA is TGTGCCAGCAGTTCAAGGGGCAGCTCGAACACCGGGGAGCTGTTTTTT.

The DNA for the CDR3 is TGTGCCAGCAGCTTTACAGGGGGCAACTACTATGGCTACACCTTC. Translated, it gives CASSFTGGNYYGYTF. The chain uses TRBV5-4 and TRBJ1-2, with 9 bases fitting TRBD1. The trim removed 2 bases at V and 3 bases at J, leaving 5 bases unmatched. This CDR3 spans 15 amino acids. From germline, CDR1 is SGHNT and CDR2 YYREEE (reference sequence).

This chain connects TRBV6-5 to TRBJ2-3; D not certain. V lost 5 bases to trimming and J lost 2 bases, with 14 bases between them. CDR3 length: 15 residues. CDR1 and CDR2 (germline): MNHEY, SVGAGI. The CDR3 loop reads CASSPFGSATDTQYF. DNA for the CDR3: TGTGCCAGCAGTCCTTTTGGCTCCGCCACAGATACGCAGTATTTT.

CDR3 residues: CASSDRVAEKLFF. For the CDR3, the DNA is TGTGCCAGCTCGGACAGGGTAGCTGAAAAACTGTTTTTT. The chain joins TRBV3-1 (or the pseudogene TRBV3-2) to TRBJ1-4, with TRBD1 matching 8 bases. V trimming: 8 bases; J trimming: 7 bases; junction bases outside the gene matches: 6. CDR3 length equals 13 residues. The V gene's germline CDR1 is LGHDT and CDR2 YNNKEL (reference sequence).

The chain joins TRBV2 to TRBJ2-2; tentative D call: TRBD1 (6 bases). V gave up 7 bases and J gave up 3 bases, with 18 bases separating them. This CDR3 contains 16 residues. The germline V gene has CDR1 SNHLY and CDR2 FYNNEI. CDR3 bases: TGTGCCAGCACCGCCCAGGGGCCCTACTACACCGGGGAGCTGTTTTTT. Its protein product is CASTAQGPYYTGELFF.

The chain has TRBV28 and TRBJ1-5; TRBD1 might be the D (5 bases). The CDR3 sequence is 16 residues long. Germline V lookup: CDR1 MDHEN, CDR2 SYDVKM. Trimming left V 9 bases short and J 0 bases short, with 18 bases between. CDR3: CASFGLTGYSNQPQHF. The CDR3 nucleotides are TGTGCCAGTTTCGGGCTTACAGGATATAGCAATCAGCCCCAGCATTTT.

The CDR3 DNA is TGTGCCAGCCGACGGCCGGGTGGAGAGGCGGGCTACACCTTC. Its translation is CASRRPGGEAGYTF. This sequence joins TRBV19 and TRBJ1-2; D unclear. CDR3 length: 14 amino acids. CDR1 is LNHDA and CDR2 is SQIVND in the germline V gene (reference sequence). The V gene lost 9 bases and the J gene lost 8 bases, with 22 bases spanning the gap.

This sequence joins TRBV5-4 and TRBJ1-2, with 8 bases matching TRBD1. V shed 4 bases, J shed 5 bases, and the junction held 7 bases outside the gene matches. The germline gives CDR1 SGHNT, CDR2 YYREEE (reference sequence). The CDR3 runs 14 residues. The CDR3 nucleotides are TGTGCCAGCAGCCAAAACGACAGGGGTTATGGCTACACCTTC. It translates to CASSQNDRGYGYTF.

J is TRBJ1-4 and V is TRBV19; D might be TRBD1 (6 bases). Trimming shortened V by 5 bases and J by 6 bases, and 16 bases separated the two germline ends. The CDR3 is made up of 15 amino acids. Germline V gene lookup returns CDR1 LNHDA and CDR2 SQIVND (reference sequence). Here the CDR3 reads CASSPSGTIYEKLFF. The CDR3 region has the DNA TGTGCCAGTAGTCCCTCCGGGACAATCTATGAAAAACTGTTTTTT.

In nucleotides, the CDR3 is TGTGCCAGCTCACCGGCGGGAGGCTTGACTGGCTCCTACAATGAGCAGTTCTTC. It is translated as CASSPAGGLTGSYNEQFF. The chain carries TRBV18 and TRBJ2-1; 8 bases are shared with TRBD2. In germline, CDR1 is KGHSH, CDR2 LQKENI. The CDR3 length is 18 residues. Germline trimming cut 3 bases from V and 0 bases from J; bases unmatched to any gene: 10.

V gene TRBV10-1 combines with J gene TRBJ2-5, with TRBD1 matching over 8 bases. In germline, CDR1 is WNHNN, CDR2 SYGVQD (reference sequence). The trim removed 3 bases at V and 5 bases at J, leaving 5 bases unmatched. The CDR3 has 14 amino acids. The CDR3: CASSDRTGRETQYF. The CDR3, as DNA: TGCGCCAGCAGTGACAGGACAGGGCGGGAGACCCAGTACTTC.

The V and J genes are TRBV30 and TRBJ1-4, with 10 positions matching TRBD1. Germline CDR1 is GTSNPN and CDR2 is SVGIG (reference sequence). J lost 5 bases, V lost 3 bases, and 9 bases had no gene match. This CDR3 comprises 16 residues. The CDR3 here is CAWRPGQGTPNEKLFF. CDR3 nucleotide sequence: TGTGCCTGGAGGCCGGGACAGGGGACGCCGAATGAAAAACTGTTTTTT.

The V and J genes are TRBV3-1 (or the pseudogene TRBV3-2) and TRBJ2-7; 10 bases line up with TRBD2. The CDR3 is 15 amino acids. The V gene's germline CDR1 is LGHDT and CDR2 YNNKEL (reference sequence). V lost 0 bases and J lost 4; bases outside the gene matches: 3. Here the CDR3 DNA reads TGTGCCAGCAGCCAAGACACTAGCGGGGCGTACGAGCAGTACTTC. Protein: CASSQDTSGAYEQYF.

The chain has TRBV7-8 and TRBJ1-3; D call uncertain. Germline assignment: CDR1 SGHVS and CDR2 FQNEAQ. The CDR3 runs 15 residues. With 1 base removed from V and 0 bases from J, the gap between germline ends came to 7 bases. CDR3 DNA: TGTGCCAGCAGCTTAGATGTGCGCTCTGGAAACACCATATATTTT. It yields the protein CASSLDVRSGNTIYF.

The chain is built from TRBV28 and TRBJ2-7; 12 nucleotides align to TRBD2. Germline lookup yields CDR1 MDHEN and CDR2 SYDVKM. The CDR3 runs to 16 residues. The J segment lost 6 bases and the V segment lost 3 bases, leaving 9 bases of the junction unmatched. The CDR3 nucleotides are TGTGCCAGCAGTTTTGGACTAGCGGGGCTGAGGGGCGAGCAGTACTTC. It is translated as CASSFGLAGLRGEQYF.

This clone was seen only a few times. This rearrangement joins TRBV3-1 (or the pseudogene TRBV3-2) to TRBJ2-7; D is possibly TRBD1 (5 bases). The CDR3 contains 14 residues. Trimming removed 4 bases at V and 0 bases at J, with 10 bases between. The V gene's germline CDR1 is LGHDT and CDR2 YNNKEL (reference sequence). CDR3 bases: TGTGCCAGCAGCCGAACAGGTAGCTCCTACGAGCAGTACTTC. It yields the protein CASSRTGSSYEQYF.

This rearrangement joins TRBV28 to TRBJ1-6; 7 positions agree with TRBD1. Trimming took 8 bases from V and 14 from J; bases not matched to a gene: 15. From germline, CDR1 is MDHEN and CDR2 SYDVKM. CDR3 length equals 14 residues. The CDR3 is CASHEGTVILSLHF. Here the CDR3 DNA reads TGTGCCAGCCACGAAGGGACAGTAATTCTGTCCCTCCACTTT.

V usage is TRBV3-1 (or the pseudogene TRBV3-2) and J usage is TRBJ2-5; tentative D call: TRBD2 (5 bases). V was shortened by 3 bases and J by 1 base, with 12 bases between the two germline ends. Germline lookup yields CDR1 LGHDT and CDR2 YNNKEL (reference sequence). The CDR3 covers 15 residues. CDR3 amino acids: CASSQGSAVQETQYF. In DNA form, the CDR3 reads TGTGCCAGCAGCCAGGGTAGCGCGGTCCAAGAGACCCAGTACTTC.

The chain carries TRBV19 and TRBJ1-2; 9 bases fit TRBD1. The germline CDR1 and CDR2 sequences are LNHDA and SQIVND (reference sequence). Trimming took 6 bases from V and 8 from J; bases not matched to a gene: 7. This CDR3 region has 13 residues. The CDR3 nucleotides read TGTGCCAGTAGGATACAGGGGGCAGGAGGCTACACCTTC. Its translation: CASRIQGAGGYTF.